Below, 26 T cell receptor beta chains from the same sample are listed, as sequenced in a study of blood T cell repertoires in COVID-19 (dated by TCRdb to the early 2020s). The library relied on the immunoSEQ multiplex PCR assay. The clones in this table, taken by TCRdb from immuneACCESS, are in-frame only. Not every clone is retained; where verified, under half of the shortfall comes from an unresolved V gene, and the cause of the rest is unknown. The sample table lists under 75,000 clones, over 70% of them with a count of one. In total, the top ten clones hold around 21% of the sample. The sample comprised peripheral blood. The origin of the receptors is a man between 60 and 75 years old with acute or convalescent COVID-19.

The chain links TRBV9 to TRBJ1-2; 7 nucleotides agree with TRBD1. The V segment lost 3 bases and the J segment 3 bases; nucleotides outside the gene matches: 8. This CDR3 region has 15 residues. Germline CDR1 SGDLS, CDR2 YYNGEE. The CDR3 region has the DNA TGTGCCAGCAGCGGAACCGGGACAGCAGACTATGGCTACACCTTC. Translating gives CASSGTGTADYGYTF.

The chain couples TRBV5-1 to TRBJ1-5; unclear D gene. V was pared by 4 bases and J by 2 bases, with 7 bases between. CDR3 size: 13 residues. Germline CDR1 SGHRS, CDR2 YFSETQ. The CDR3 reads CASSPGGNQPQHF. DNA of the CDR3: TGCGCCAGCAGCCCCGGGGGCAATCAGCCCCAGCATTTT.

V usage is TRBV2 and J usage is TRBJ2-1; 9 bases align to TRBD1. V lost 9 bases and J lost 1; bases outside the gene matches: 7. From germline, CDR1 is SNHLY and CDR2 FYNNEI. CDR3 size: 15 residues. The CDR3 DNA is TGTGCCAGGATGATAGGGACAGGGTCCTACAATGAGCAGTTCTTC. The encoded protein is CARMIGTGSYNEQFF.

The CDR3 DNA follows: TGTGCCAGCAGCTTAGATCCTCCCGGGACAGGGACAAGCGGCTACACCTTC. Amino acid sequence: CASSLDPPGTGTSGYTF. This chain links TRBV11-2 with TRBJ1-2; 9 nucleotides agree with TRBD1. The V and J ends lost 0 bases and 8 bases, in that order; junction bases with no gene match: 13. CDR1 and CDR2 (germline): SGHAT, FQNNGV. The CDR3 contains 17 residues.

The CDR3 DNA is TGTGCCTGGAGTGAGGGAGCCGAAAAACTGTTTTTT. It translates to CAWSEGAEKLFF. The gene calls are TRBV30 and TRBJ1-4; no clear D. V shed 1 base and J shed 8 bases, with 8 bases lying between them. The CDR3 is 12 residues long. The germline V gene encodes CDR1 GTSNPN and CDR2 SVGIG (reference sequence). Complete variable domain (other parts from reference TRBV30 and TRBJ1-4): SQTIHQWPATLVQPVGSPLSLECTVEGTSNPNLYWYRQAAGRGLQLLFYSVGIGQISSEVPQNLSASRPQDRQFILSSKKLLLSDSGFYLCAWSEGAEKLFFGSGTQLSVL.

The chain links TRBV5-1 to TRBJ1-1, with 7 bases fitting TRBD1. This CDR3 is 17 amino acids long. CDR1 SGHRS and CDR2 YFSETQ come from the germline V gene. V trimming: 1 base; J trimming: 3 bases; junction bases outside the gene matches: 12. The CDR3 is CASSLFVVSTGDTEAFF. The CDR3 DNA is TGCGCCAGCAGCTTGTTCGTGGTATCTACAGGGGACACTGAAGCTTTCTTT.

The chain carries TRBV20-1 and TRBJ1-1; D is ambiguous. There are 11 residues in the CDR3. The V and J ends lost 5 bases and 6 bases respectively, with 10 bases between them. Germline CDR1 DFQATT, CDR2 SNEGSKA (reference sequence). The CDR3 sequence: CSASNGAEAFF. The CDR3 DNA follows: TGCAGTGCTTCTAACGGGGCTGAAGCTTTCTTT.

Here the CDR3 reads CASSVAGLAEAFF. The CDR3 DNA is TGTGCCAGCAGCGTAGCAGGGCTCGCTGAAGCTTTCTTT. This chain connects TRBV9 to TRBJ1-1; a weak D match, TRBD1 (5 bases). This CDR3 is built from 13 residues. Germline-derived CDR1 and CDR2 are SGDLS and YYNGEE. V lost 0 bases to trimming and J lost 6 bases, with 9 bases between them.

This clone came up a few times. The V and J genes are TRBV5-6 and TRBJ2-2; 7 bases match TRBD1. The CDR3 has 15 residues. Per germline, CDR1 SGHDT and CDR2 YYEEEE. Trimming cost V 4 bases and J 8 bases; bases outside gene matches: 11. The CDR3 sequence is CASSLGQVRRGELFF. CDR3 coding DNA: TGTGCCAGCAGCCTCGGACAGGTCAGGAGGGGGGAGCTGTTTTTT.

The CDR3 region has the DNA TGTGCCAGCAGTTTATCCGGCAGGGACTCCTACGAGCAGTACTTC. This translates into CASSLSGRDSYEQYF. This chain connects TRBV27 to TRBJ2-7; D possibly corresponds to TRBD1 (5 bases). This CDR3 contains 15 residues. Germline assignment: CDR1 MNHEY and CDR2 SMNVEV (reference sequence). V lost 0 bases and J lost 0, with 9 bases in between.

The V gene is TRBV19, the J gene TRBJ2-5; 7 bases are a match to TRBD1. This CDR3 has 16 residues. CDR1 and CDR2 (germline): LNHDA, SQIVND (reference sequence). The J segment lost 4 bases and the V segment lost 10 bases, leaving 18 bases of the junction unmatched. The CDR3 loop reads CATTPPLPTGRETQYF. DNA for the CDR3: TGTGCCACCACACCCCCCCTCCCGACAGGGCGAGAGACCCAGTACTTC.

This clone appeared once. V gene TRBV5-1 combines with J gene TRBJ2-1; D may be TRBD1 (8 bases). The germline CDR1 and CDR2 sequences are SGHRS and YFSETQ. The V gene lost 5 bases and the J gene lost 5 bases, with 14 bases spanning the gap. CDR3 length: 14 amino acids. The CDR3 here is CASRTGEGHNEQFF. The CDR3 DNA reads TGCGCCAGCAGGACAGGGGAGGGCCACAATGAGCAGTTCTTC.

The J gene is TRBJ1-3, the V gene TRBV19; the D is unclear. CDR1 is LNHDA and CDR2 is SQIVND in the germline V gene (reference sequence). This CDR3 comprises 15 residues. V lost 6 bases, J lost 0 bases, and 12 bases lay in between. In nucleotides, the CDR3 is TGTGCCAGTAGCCTGAGACGGGTCTCTGGAAACACCATATATTTT. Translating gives CASSLRRVSGNTIYF.

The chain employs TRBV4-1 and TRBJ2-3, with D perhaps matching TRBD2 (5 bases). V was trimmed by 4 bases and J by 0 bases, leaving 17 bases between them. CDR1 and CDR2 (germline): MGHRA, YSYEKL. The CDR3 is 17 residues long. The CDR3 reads CASSLRGGLSSTDTQYF. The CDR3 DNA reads TGCGCCAGCAGCCTAAGAGGCGGGTTATCTAGCACAGATACGCAGTATTTT.

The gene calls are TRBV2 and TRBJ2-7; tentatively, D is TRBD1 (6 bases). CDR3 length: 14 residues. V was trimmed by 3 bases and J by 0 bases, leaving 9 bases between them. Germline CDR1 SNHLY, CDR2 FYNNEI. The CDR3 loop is CASSDRGDSYEQYV. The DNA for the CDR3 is TGTGCCAGCAGTGACAGGGGAGACTCCTACGAGCAGTACGTC.

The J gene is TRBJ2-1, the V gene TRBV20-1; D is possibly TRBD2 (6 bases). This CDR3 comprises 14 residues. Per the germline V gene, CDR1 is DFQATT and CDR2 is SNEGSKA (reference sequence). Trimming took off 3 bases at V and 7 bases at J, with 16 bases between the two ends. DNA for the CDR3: TGCAGTGCTAGTGAGATGGGGGGTTGGAATGAGCAGTTCTTC. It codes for CSASEMGGWNEQFF.

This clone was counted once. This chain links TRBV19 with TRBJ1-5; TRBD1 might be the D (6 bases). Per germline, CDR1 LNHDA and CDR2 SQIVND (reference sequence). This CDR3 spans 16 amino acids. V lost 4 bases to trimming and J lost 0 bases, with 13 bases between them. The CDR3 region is CASSSIQGDSNQPQHF. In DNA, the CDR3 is TGTGCCAGTAGTAGTATACAGGGTGATAGCAATCAGCCCCAGCATTTT.

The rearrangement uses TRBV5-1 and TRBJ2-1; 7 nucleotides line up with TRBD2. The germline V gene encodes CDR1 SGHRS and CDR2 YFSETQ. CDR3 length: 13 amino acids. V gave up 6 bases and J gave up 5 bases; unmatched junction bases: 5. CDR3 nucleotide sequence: TGCGCCAGCAAGGATCTAGCGGACAATGAGCAGTTCTTC. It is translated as CASKDLADNEQFF.

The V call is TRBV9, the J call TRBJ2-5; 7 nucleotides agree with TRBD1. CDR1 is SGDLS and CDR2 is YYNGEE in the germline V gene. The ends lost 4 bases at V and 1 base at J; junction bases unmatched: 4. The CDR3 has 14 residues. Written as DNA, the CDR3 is TGTGCCAGCAGCAAAGGACAGGTCCAAGAGACCCAGTACTTC. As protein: CASSKGQVQETQYF.

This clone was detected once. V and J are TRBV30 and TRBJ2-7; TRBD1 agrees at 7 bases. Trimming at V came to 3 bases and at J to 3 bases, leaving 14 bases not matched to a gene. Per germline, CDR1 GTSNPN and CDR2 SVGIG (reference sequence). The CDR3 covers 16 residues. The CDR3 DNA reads TGTGCCTGGAGGGACAGGTTTAAGGCCCTACACTACGAGCAGTACTTC. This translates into CAWRDRFKALHYEQYF. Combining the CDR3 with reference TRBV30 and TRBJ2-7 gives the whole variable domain SQTIHQWPATLVQPVGSPLSLECTVEGTSNPNLYWYRQAAGRGLQLLFYSVGIGQISSEVPQNLSASRPQDRQFILSSKKLLLSDSGFYLCAWRDRFKALHYEQYFGPGTRLTVT.

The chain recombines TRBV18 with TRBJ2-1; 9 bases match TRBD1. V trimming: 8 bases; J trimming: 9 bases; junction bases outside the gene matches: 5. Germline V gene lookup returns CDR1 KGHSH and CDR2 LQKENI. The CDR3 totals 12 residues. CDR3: CASQGQGGEQFF. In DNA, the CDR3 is TGTGCCAGCCAGGGACAGGGCGGTGAGCAGTTCTTC.

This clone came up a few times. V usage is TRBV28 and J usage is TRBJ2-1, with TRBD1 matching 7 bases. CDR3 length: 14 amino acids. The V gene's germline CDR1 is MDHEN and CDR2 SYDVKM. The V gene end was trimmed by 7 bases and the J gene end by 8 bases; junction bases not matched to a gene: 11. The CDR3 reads CASKKGDRDDEQFF. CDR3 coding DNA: TGTGCCAGCAAAAAGGGCGACAGGGATGATGAGCAGTTCTTC.

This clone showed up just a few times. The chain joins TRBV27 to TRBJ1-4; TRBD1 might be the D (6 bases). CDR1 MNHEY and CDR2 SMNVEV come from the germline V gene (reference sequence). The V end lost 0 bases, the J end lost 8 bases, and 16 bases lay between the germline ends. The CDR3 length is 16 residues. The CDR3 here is CASSLSPGGRGEKLFF. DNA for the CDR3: TGTGCCAGCAGTTTATCCCCCGGCGGGAGGGGGGAAAAACTGTTTTTT.

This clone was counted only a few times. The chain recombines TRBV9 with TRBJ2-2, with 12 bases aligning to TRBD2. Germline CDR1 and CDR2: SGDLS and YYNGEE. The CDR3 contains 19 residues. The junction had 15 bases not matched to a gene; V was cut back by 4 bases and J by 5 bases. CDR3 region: CASSPGWASGGAGTGELFF. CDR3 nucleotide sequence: TGTGCCAGCAGCCCCGGGTGGGCTAGCGGGGGGGCTGGTACCGGGGAGCTGTTTTTT.

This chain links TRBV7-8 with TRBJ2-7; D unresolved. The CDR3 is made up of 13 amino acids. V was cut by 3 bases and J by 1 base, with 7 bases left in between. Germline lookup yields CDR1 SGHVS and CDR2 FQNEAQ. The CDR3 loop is CASSFPRSYEQYF. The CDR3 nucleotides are TGTGCCAGCAGCTTTCCCAGGTCCTACGAGCAGTACTTC. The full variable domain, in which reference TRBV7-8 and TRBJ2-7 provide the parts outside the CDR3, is GAGVSQSPRYKVAKRGQDVALRCDPISGHVSLFWYQQALGQGPEFLTYFQNEAQLDKSGLPSDRFFAERPEGSVSTLKIQRTQQEDSAVYLCASSFPRSYEQYFGPGTRLTVT.

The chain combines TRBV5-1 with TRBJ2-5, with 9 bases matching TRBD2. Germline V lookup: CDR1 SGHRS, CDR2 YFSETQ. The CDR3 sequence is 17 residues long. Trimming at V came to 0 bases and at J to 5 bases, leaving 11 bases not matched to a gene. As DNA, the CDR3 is TGCGCCAGCAGCTTGGCCTCAGCGGGGGGCGCGGGGGAGACCCAGTACTTC. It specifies CASSLASAGGAGETQYF. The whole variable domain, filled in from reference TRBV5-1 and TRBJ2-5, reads KAGVTQTPRYLIKTRGQQVTLSCSPISGHRSVSWYQQTPGQGLQFLFEYFSETQRNKGNFPGRFSGRQFSNSRSEMNVSTLELGDSALYLCASSLASAGGAGETQYFGPGTRLLVL.